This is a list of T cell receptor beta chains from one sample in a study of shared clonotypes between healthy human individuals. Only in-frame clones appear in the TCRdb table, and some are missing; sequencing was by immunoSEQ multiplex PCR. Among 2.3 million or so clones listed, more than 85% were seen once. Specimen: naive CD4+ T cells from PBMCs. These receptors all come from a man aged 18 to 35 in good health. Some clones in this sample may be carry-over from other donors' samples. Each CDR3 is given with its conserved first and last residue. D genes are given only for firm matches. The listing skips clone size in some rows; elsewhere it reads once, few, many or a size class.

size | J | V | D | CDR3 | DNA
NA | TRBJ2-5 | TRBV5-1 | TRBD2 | CASSRWAGGETQYF | TGCGCCAGCAGTCGTTGGGCGGGAGGAGAGACCCAGTACTTC
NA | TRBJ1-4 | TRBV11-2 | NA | CASTNAERGLEGGGKLFF | TGTGCCAGCACCAATGCTGAGCGGGGGCTAGAAGGCGGGGGAAAACTGTTTTTT
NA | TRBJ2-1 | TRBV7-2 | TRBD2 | CASSDGTSGRARNEQFF | TGTGCCAGCAGCGATGGGACTAGCGGGAGGGCTAGAAATGAGCAGTTCTTC
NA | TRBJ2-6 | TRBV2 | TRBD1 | CASVEGAAGANVLTF | TGTGCCAGCGTCGAGGGGGCGGCTGGGGCCAACGTCCTGACTTTC
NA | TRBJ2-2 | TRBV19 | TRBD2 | CASSIRASGRAVGELFF | TGTGCCAGTAGTATTCGAGCTAGCGGGAGGGCCGTCGGGGAGCTGTTTTTT
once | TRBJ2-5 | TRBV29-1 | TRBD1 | CSVEDPRGPTLTETQYF | TGCAGCGTTGAAGATCCAAGGGGGCCGACTTTAACGGAGACCCAGTACTTC
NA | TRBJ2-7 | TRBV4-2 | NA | CANGRGPSYEQYF | TGTGCCAATGGGCGTGGACCCTCCTACGAGCAGTACTTC
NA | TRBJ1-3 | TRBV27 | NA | CASRGGDNTIYF | TGTGCCAGCAGAGGCGGGGATAACACCATATATTTT
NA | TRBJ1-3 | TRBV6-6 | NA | CASSYGGRDTIYF | TGTGCCAGCAGTTACGGCGGGCGGGACACCATATATTTT
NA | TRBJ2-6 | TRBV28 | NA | CASSLPGTNVLTF | TGTGCCAGCAGTTTACCAGGGACCAACGTCCTGACTTTC
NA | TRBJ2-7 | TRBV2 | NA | CASATGSRSYEQYF | TGTGCCAGCGCGACTGGGAGCAGGTCCTACGAGCAGTACTTC
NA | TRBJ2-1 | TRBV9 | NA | CASSVGQAQEYYNEQFF | TGTGCCAGCAGCGTAGGACAGGCCCAAGAATACTACAATGAGCAGTTCTTC
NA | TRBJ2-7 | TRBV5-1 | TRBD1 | CASSPTGTAGSYEQYF | TGCGCCAGCAGCCCCACCGGGACAGCTGGCTCCTACGAGCAGTACTTC
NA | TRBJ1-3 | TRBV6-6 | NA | CASSQQGIGNTIYF | TGTGCCAGCAGCCAACAGGGAATAGGAAACACCATATATTTT
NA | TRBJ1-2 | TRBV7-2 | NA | CASSLAVAGERGYTF | TGTGCCAGCAGCTTAGCGGTTGCAGGAGAACGTGGCTACACCTTC
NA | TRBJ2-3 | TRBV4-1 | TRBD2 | CASSQGVLADVDTQYF | TGCGCCAGCAGCCAAGGGGTGCTAGCGGATGTAGATACGCAGTATTTT
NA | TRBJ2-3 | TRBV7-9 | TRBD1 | CASSVTAGRDRARDTQYF | TGTGCCAGCAGCGTAACCGCCGGGCGGGACAGGGCTCGAGATACGCAGTATTTT